The 8 T cell receptor beta chains in this list originate from one sample, sequenced in a study of cytomegalovirus exposure and HLA in healthy donors (dated by TCRdb to about 2017). To prepare the library, the immunoSEQ multiplex PCR assay was applied. The multiplex PCR relied on a mix of 60 forward primers for TCR Vbeta segments and 13 reverse primers for TCR Jbeta segments. The table comes from immuneACCESS by way of TCRdb, which keeps in-frame sequences with V and J called. Part of the clones is missing from these tables; in studies checked, under half for an unresolved V gene and the rest for unknown reasons. Here the sample has roughly 140,000 clones; around 80% occur a single time. The ten largest clones capture 2% to 2.5% of the sample. The source material was PBMCs. Source of these receptors: a young man in good health and CMV-seronegative.

The chain recombines TRBV19 with TRBJ2-3; D is ambiguous. This CDR3 region has 13 residues. Germline assignment: CDR1 LNHDA and CDR2 SQIVND (reference sequence). V was cut by 2 bases and J by 6 bases, with 9 bases left in between. CDR3 coding DNA: TGTGCCAGTAGTATACAACTCCGCGATACGCAGTATTTT. It is translated as CASSIQLRDTQYF.

The V and J genes are TRBV19 and TRBJ1-1; TRBD1 aligns across 12 bases. CDR3 length: 17 amino acids. The trim removed 3 bases at V and 4 bases at J, leaving 9 bases unmatched. CDR1 is LNHDA, CDR2 SQIVND, per germline (reference sequence). Here the CDR3 DNA reads TGTGCCAGTAGTATCTCCGGGACAGGGGGCCGTAGCACTGAAGCTTTCTTT. Translated, it gives CASSISGTGGRSTEAFF.

This clone appeared a few times. The chain joins TRBV2 to TRBJ1-1; D ambiguous. The CDR3 is made up of 13 amino acids. V shed 4 bases and J shed 5 bases, with 11 bases lying between them. Germline CDR1 is SNHLY and CDR2 is FYNNEI. CDR3 region: CASSAITVTEAFF. Written as DNA, the CDR3 is TGTGCCAGCAGTGCGATCACAGTTACTGAAGCTTTCTTT.

The CDR3 bases are TGTGCCAGCAGCCTCACAGGTGTCGGTGGCTACACCTTC. As protein: CASSLTGVGGYTF. J is TRBJ1-2 and V is TRBV6-4; TRBD1 might be the D (5 bases). The CDR3 is made up of 13 amino acids. Trimming pared 6 bases from V and 7 bases from J, leaving 15 bases between. The germline V gene encodes CDR1 MRHNA and CDR2 SNTAGT.

The chain carries TRBV6-5 and TRBJ2-3; 7 bases match TRBD2. J was trimmed by 3 bases and V by 8 bases; bases with no gene match: 11. The germline V gene has CDR1 MNHEY and CDR2 SVGAGI. This CDR3 is built from 15 residues. This chain's CDR3 is CASGRGGSLTDTQYF. CDR3 in DNA: TGTGCCAGCGGACGGGGCGGGAGCTTGACAGATACGCAGTATTTT.

This chain joins TRBV19 and TRBJ2-5, with TRBD1 matching 8 bases. The CDR3 has 13 residues. Germline assignment: CDR1 LNHDA and CDR2 SQIVND (reference sequence). After removal of 4 bases from V and 5 bases from J, the junction contained 3 bases not matched to a gene. The CDR3 region has the DNA TGTGCCAGTAGTACGGACAGGGAGGAGACCCAGTACTTC. Protein: CASSTDREETQYF.

This clone showed up just a few times. The chain employs TRBV6-4 and TRBJ1-6; the match to TRBD1 covers 8 bases. The CDR3 loop spans 14 amino acids. Unmatched junction bases numbered 1, after V lost 3 bases and J lost 6 bases. Germline CDR1 reads MRHNA; CDR2 reads SNTAGT. The CDR3 bases are TGTGCCAGCAGTGAACAGGGGGGTAATTCACCCCTCCACTTT. Amino acid sequence: CASSEQGGNSPLHF.

The chain is built from TRBV28 and TRBJ2-7; the match to TRBD2 covers 10 bases. The CDR3 spans 16 residues. Germline CDR1 reads MDHEN; CDR2 reads SYDVKM. V lost 5 bases and J lost 4; bases outside the gene matches: 11. The CDR3 DNA is TGTGCCAGCAGTCCCCGGACTAGCGGATCCTTATACGAGCAGTACTTC. Amino acid sequence: CASSPRTSGSLYEQYF.